This T cell receptor (beta chain) comes out of a study of CD8 T cells in ankylosing spondylitis. Study outcomes and limitations: Clones tied to disease were said to be significantly enriched in matched ankylosing spondylitis synovial fluid. A TCR beta motif of under ten highly homologous variants seemed to mark ankylosing spondylitis blood.

Germline assignment: CDR1 SEHNR and CDR2 FQNEAQ (reference sequence). The length of the CDR3 is 14 residues. Germline trimming cut 6 bases from V and 3 bases from J; bases unmatched to any gene: 4. This clonotype was detected many times. Its antigen is not identified. TCRdb called the 5' RACE reads again in MiXCR, with one record for every CDR3 protein. The sample has 200,000 to 300,000 distinct CDR3 sequences; 10% are singletons. The sequencing input was blood, either unsorted or a sorted T cell fraction (not recorded which). The V gene is TRBV7-9, the J gene TRBJ1-2; 10 bases match TRBD1. This TCR was sampled from a male donor with ankylosing spondylitis or in good health (not recorded which). Here the CDR3 reads CASRGQGQDYGYTF. CDR3 DNA: TGTGCCAGCAGGGGACAGGGGCAGGACTATGGCTACACCTTC.